A selection of T cell receptor beta chains follows, all from one sample in a study of CD8 T cells in ankylosing spondylitis. A single record per CDR3 protein comes from TCRdb applying MiXCR to the 5' RACE reads. The sample records about 90,000 distinct CDR3 sequences, around 30% being singletons. The sample consisted of blood, either unsorted or a sorted T cell fraction (not recorded which). The receptors were gathered from a male donor with ankylosing spondylitis or in good health (not recorded which). The CDR3 runs from the conserved cysteine through the conserved F or W. The D gene is left open where the match is weak. Clone size appears in some rows only: once, few, many, or a class for an expanded clone.

d_call: TRBD2; j_call: TRBJ2-1; v_call: TRBV7-9; clone_size: .; cdr3_aa: CASCRSGRLHNEQFF; cdr3_nt: TGTGCCAGCTGTAGAAGCGGGAGACTCCACAATGAGCAGTTCTTC
d_call: .; j_call: TRBJ2-7; v_call: TRBV12-3/TRBV12-4; clone_size: few; cdr3_aa: CASTTRLGSYEQYF; cdr3_nt: TGTGCCAGCACCACTCGATTGGGCTCCTACGAGCAGTACTTC
d_call: .; j_call: TRBJ2-3; v_call: TRBV24-1; clone_size: few; cdr3_aa: CATGKDSVRDTQYF; cdr3_nt: TGTGCCACCGGAAAGGACTCTGTCAGAGATACGCAGTATTTT
d_call: TRBD2; j_call: TRBJ2-7; v_call: TRBV7-8; clone_size: many; cdr3_aa: CASSIVVGTSGSRAYEQYF; cdr3_nt: TGTGCCAGCAGCATTGTTGTAGGGACTAGCGGGAGTCGGGCCTACGAGCAGTACTTC
d_call: .; j_call: TRBJ1-2; v_call: TRBV12-3/TRBV12-4; clone_size: few; cdr3_aa: CASRIEGIGGYTF; cdr3_nt: TGTGCCAGCAGAATCGAGGGGATAGGTGGCTACACCTTC
d_call: .; j_call: TRBJ1-1; v_call: TRBV20-1; clone_size: .; cdr3_aa: CSSQGNTEAFF; cdr3_nt: TGCTCCTCCCAAGGGAACACTGAAGCTTTCTTT
d_call: .; j_call: TRBJ2-3; v_call: TRBV20-1; clone_size: many; cdr3_aa: CSARGSTTDTQYF; cdr3_nt: TGCAGTGCTAGGGGGAGTACGACAGATACGCAGTATTTT
d_call: TRBD2; j_call: TRBJ2-1; v_call: TRBV5-6; clone_size: few; cdr3_aa: CASSLATSGTKQFF; cdr3_nt: TGTGCCAGCAGCTTGGCGACTAGCGGGACGAAGCAGTTCTTC
d_call: .; j_call: TRBJ1-1; v_call: TRBV18; clone_size: few; cdr3_aa: CASSPRQDIEAFF; cdr3_nt: TGTGCCAGCTCCCCCAGACAGGACATTGAAGCTTTCTTT
d_call: .; j_call: TRBJ1-6; v_call: TRBV5-1; clone_size: .; cdr3_aa: CASSLAGSENSPLHF; cdr3_nt: TGCGCCAGCAGCTTGGCCGGCAGTGAGAATTCACCCCTCCACTTT
d_call: .; j_call: TRBJ1-5; v_call: TRBV5-6; clone_size: few; cdr3_aa: CASSLHRVVSNQPQHF; cdr3_nt: TGTGCCAGCAGCTTACACAGGGTTGTGAGCAATCAGCCCCAGCATTTT
d_call: .; j_call: TRBJ1-1; v_call: TRBV13; clone_size: .; cdr3_aa: CASSSTGTPPQAFF; cdr3_nt: TGTGCCAGCAGCAGTACCGGGACCCCCCCTCAAGCTTTCTTT
d_call: .; j_call: TRBJ2-1; v_call: TRBV4-2; clone_size: few; cdr3_aa: CASSHTKTIQLSMWASSYNEQFF; cdr3_nt: TGTGCCAGCAGCCATACGAAGACTATACAGCTTTCAATGTGGGCGAGCTCCTACAATGAGCAGTTCTTC
d_call: TRBD1; j_call: TRBJ1-5; v_call: TRBV12-3/TRBV12-4; clone_size: many; cdr3_aa: CASSWGQGVGQPQHF; cdr3_nt: TGTGCCAGCAGTTGGGGACAGGGGGTGGGACAGCCCCAGCATTTT
d_call: .; j_call: TRBJ1-1; v_call: TRBV12-3/TRBV12-4; clone_size: .; cdr3_aa: CASRREVNTEAFF; cdr3_nt: TGTGCCAGCAGGAGGGAGGTGAACACTGAAGCTTTCTTT
d_call: .; j_call: TRBJ2-1; v_call: TRBV2; clone_size: .; cdr3_aa: CASSELRGGNEQFF; cdr3_nt: TGTGCCAGCAGTGAATTGAGGGGGGGAAATGAGCAGTTCTTC
d_call: .; j_call: TRBJ2-3; v_call: TRBV12-3/TRBV12-4; clone_size: .; cdr3_aa: CASSFTGTHTDTQYF; cdr3_nt: TGTGCCAGCAGTTTCACTGGAACCCACACAGATACGCAGTATTTT
d_call: .; j_call: TRBJ1-3; v_call: TRBV3-1; clone_size: many; cdr3_aa: CASSQGSFSGNTIYF; cdr3_nt: TGTGCCAGCAGCCAAGGTAGCTTTTCTGGAAACACCATATATTTT
d_call: .; j_call: TRBJ1-1; v_call: TRBV3-1; clone_size: .; cdr3_aa: CASSQVEGLVEAFF; cdr3_nt: TGTGCCAGCAGCCAAGTTGAGGGGCTGGTTGAAGCTTTCTTT
d_call: .; j_call: TRBJ1-2; v_call: TRBV5-1; clone_size: .; cdr3_aa: CASSMTGTTYGYTF; cdr3_nt: TGCGCCAGCAGCATGACCGGGACAACCTATGGCTACACCTTC
d_call: .; j_call: TRBJ2-1; v_call: TRBV5-1; clone_size: few; cdr3_aa: CASTRRDPGDNEQFF; cdr3_nt: TGCGCCAGCACCCGGAGGGACCCCGGGGACAATGAGCAGTTCTTC
d_call: .; j_call: TRBJ1-5; v_call: TRBV20-1; clone_size: .; cdr3_aa: CSARVRKGENSNQPQHF; cdr3_nt: TGCAGTGCTAGAGTACGTAAGGGCGAAAATAGCAATCAGCCCCAGCATTTT
d_call: .; j_call: TRBJ2-2; v_call: TRBV5-1; clone_size: .; cdr3_aa: CASSLAQLTMTGELFF; cdr3_nt: TGCGCCAGCAGCTTGGCCCAACTAACGATGACCGGGGAGCTGTTTTTT
d_call: TRBD1; j_call: TRBJ1-4; v_call: TRBV7-9; clone_size: .; cdr3_aa: CASSLGGGYNEKLFF; cdr3_nt: TGTGCCAGCAGCTTAGGAGGGGGCTATAATGAAAAACTGTTTTTT
d_call: .; j_call: TRBJ2-3; v_call: TRBV20-1; clone_size: few; cdr3_aa: CSANLPDSPGRTDTQYF; cdr3_nt: TGCAGTGCTAATCTCCCCGACTCCCCGGGCCGCACAGATACGCAGTATTTT
d_call: .; j_call: TRBJ2-5; v_call: TRBV5-1; clone_size: .; cdr3_aa: CASSLEDAPQETQYF; cdr3_nt: TGCGCCAGCAGTTTGGAGGACGCCCCCCAAGAGACCCAGTACTTC
d_call: .; j_call: TRBJ2-7; v_call: TRBV5-1; clone_size: few; cdr3_aa: CASRPKNEQYF; cdr3_nt: TGCGCCAGCAGACCCAAAAACGAGCAGTACTTC
d_call: .; j_call: TRBJ2-1; v_call: TRBV20-1; clone_size: .; cdr3_aa: CSTKPRRSSYNEQFF; cdr3_nt: TGCAGTACCAAACCTCGGCGGAGCTCCTACAATGAGCAGTTCTTC
d_call: .; j_call: TRBJ1-1; v_call: TRBV5-1; clone_size: .; cdr3_aa: CASSLVGEGNTEAFF; cdr3_nt: TGCGCCAGCAGCTTGGTCGGGGAGGGGAACACTGAAGCTTTCTTT
d_call: TRBD1; j_call: TRBJ1-4; v_call: TRBV3-1; clone_size: .; cdr3_aa: CASSPQGAPGEKLFF; cdr3_nt: TGTGCCAGCAGCCCACAGGGGGCGCCCGGTGAAAAACTGTTTTTT
d_call: TRBD2; j_call: TRBJ2-3; v_call: TRBV10-3; clone_size: .; cdr3_aa: CAIRGTSGRADTQYF; cdr3_nt: TGTGCCATCAGGGGGACTAGCGGGAGAGCAGATACGCAGTATTTT
d_call: .; j_call: TRBJ1-5; v_call: TRBV7-2; clone_size: .; cdr3_aa: CASSLADRRNQPQHF; cdr3_nt: TGTGCCAGCAGCTTAGCGGACAGAAGGAATCAGCCCCAGCATTTT
d_call: .; j_call: TRBJ2-1; v_call: TRBV5-6; clone_size: few; cdr3_aa: CASSIYDNEQFF; cdr3_nt: TGTGCCAGCAGCATATACGACAATGAGCAGTTCTTC
d_call: .; j_call: TRBJ1-5; v_call: TRBV5-1; clone_size: few; cdr3_aa: CASSTVGGRNQPQHF; cdr3_nt: TGCGCCAGCTCCACCGTGGGGGGACGGAATCAGCCCCAGCATTTT
d_call: TRBD1; j_call: TRBJ2-3; v_call: TRBV20-1; clone_size: .; cdr3_aa: CSATDRVKGTDTQYF; cdr3_nt: TGCAGTGCTACGGACAGGGTGAAGGGCACAGATACGCAGTATTTT
d_call: .; j_call: TRBJ2-1; v_call: TRBV6-4; clone_size: .; cdr3_aa: CASSGQIGANEQFF; cdr3_nt: TGTGCCAGCAGTGGACAGATCGGGGCCAATGAGCAGTTCTTC
d_call: TRBD1; j_call: TRBJ1-6; v_call: TRBV5-1; clone_size: few; cdr3_aa: CASRKMRGQEASPLHF; cdr3_nt: TGCGCCAGCCGAAAAATGAGGGGACAGGAAGCTTCACCCCTCCACTTT